This T cell receptor beta chain comes out of a study of blood T cell repertoires in COVID-19. In the study's own analysis: Reference gene primer amplification yielded estimated nucleated cell counts. Clones were read by immunoSEQ multiplex PCR, and TCRdb kept only the in-frame ones, dropping some. V and J calls and clone size are those listed in that table; D and trimming were worked out from the DNA. The profile covers 55,000 to 80,000 clones, with around 88% appearing a single time and 5% to 6.5% taken by the ten largest. From germline, CDR1 is SGHNT and CDR2 YYREEE (reference sequence). The CDR3 totals 15 residues. V lost 0 bases, J lost 1 base, and 9 bases lay in between.

Specimen: peripheral blood. The chain links TRBV5-4 to TRBJ2-3; D ambiguous. The TCR comes from a man aged 45 to 65 with active COVID-19. The CDR3 sequence is CASSLVKLGTDTQYF. The CDR3 bases are TGTGCCAGCAGCTTGGTGAAGCTGGGCACAGATACGCAGTATTTT.